This entry lists 3 T cell receptor beta chains sequenced from one sample in a study of blood T cells in healthy people across ages. PCR was performed a second time for about 6 to 11 cycles using a sample-barcoded 5' primer and a J-beta primer mix. Via MiXCR, TCRdb re-called the 5' RACE reads, giving one row per CDR3 protein. The data show approximately 600,000 distinct CDR3 sequences, 58% seen once. What was sequenced was blood. The receptors derive from a man in his sixties in good health.

Only one count was recorded for this clonotype. The gene calls are TRBV29-1 and TRBJ2-3, with 7 bases aligning to TRBD2. J was trimmed by 3 bases and V by 1 base; bases with no gene match: 4. Germline values: CDR1 SQVTM, CDR2 ANQGSEA. The CDR3 runs to 14 residues. CDR3: CSVEGPSGTDTQYF. CDR3 nucleotide sequence: TGCAGCGTTGAAGGACCTAGCGGAACAGATACGCAGTATTTT.

The chain is built from TRBV6-1 and TRBJ1-6, with 7 bases identical to TRBD1. The CDR3 spans 16 residues. The V gene end was trimmed by 6 bases and the J gene end by 4 bases; junction bases not matched to a gene: 9. Germline-derived CDR1 and CDR2 are MNHNS and SASEGT. The CDR3 protein is CASSITGDLYNSPLHF. CDR3 sequence (DNA): TGTGCCAGCAGCATCACAGGGGATTTATATAATTCACCCCTCCACTTT.

This clonotype was picked up one time. The chain is built from TRBV14 and TRBJ2-2; D is perhaps TRBD1 (7 bases). The CDR3 has 15 amino acids. Trimming left V 1 base short and J 5 bases short, with 11 bases between. In germline, CDR1 is SGHDN, CDR2 FVKESK. The DNA of the CDR3 is TGTGCCAGCAGCCAAGGCAGGGGGGAGACCGGGGAGCTGTTTTTT. Translating gives CASSQGRGETGELFF.